The sequence of this T cell receptor (beta chain) was determined in a study of shared clonotypes between healthy human individuals. CDR3 length: 13 residues. V lost 5 bases and J 3 bases, leaving 10 bases between the germline ends. Per the germline V gene, CDR1 is SEHNR and CDR2 is FQNEAQ (reference sequence). In the authors' methods: ImmunoSEQ sequences covered only the junction and lacked quality scores; filtering therefore differed. Using immunoSEQ multiplex PCR, the repertoire was profiled, and TCRdb retains in-frame clones only, with some absent. That table furnishes V, J and clone size, whereas the DNA furnished D and trimming. The table records under 2,500,000 clones, 95% of them present only once. This clone was observed a single time. Its antigen is currently unknown. Whole-study findings and limits: Measured sharing among donors was expected to vary with sequencing depth.

The origin of this receptor is a man aged 18 to 29 in good health. The V call is TRBV7-9, the J call TRBJ1-1; possible D gene TRBD1, 5 bases. The sequenced material came from naive CD4+ T cells sorted from blood. The subset here: CD45RA+ positively selected. The CDR3 DNA follows: TGTGCCAGCAGCGTTGGGGGAGACACTGAAGCTTTCTTT. Translating gives CASSVGGDTEAFF. The full variable domain, rest sourced from reference TRBV7-9 and TRBJ1-1, is DTGVSQNPRHKITKRGQNVTFRCDPISEHNRLYWYRQTLGQGPEFLTYFQNEAQLEKSRLLSDRFSAERPKGSFSTLEIQRTEQGDSAMYLCASSVGGDTEAFFGQGTRLTVV.